The T cell receptor beta chain under discussion was sequenced for a study of blood T cells in healthy people across ages. As concerns this clonotype: An end of the junction does not agree with germline; a read error may underlie this.

Germline values: CDR1 MNHEY, CDR2 SMNVEV (reference sequence). The CDR3 extends over 13 amino acids. Primed by a sample-barcoded 5' primer and a J-beta primer mix, a second PCR proceeded for roughly 6 to 12 cycles. TCRdb used MiXCR to reprocess the 5' RACE reads, holding one entry per CDR3 protein. The profile covers approximately 730,000 distinct CDR3 sequences, with 40% to 65% appearing a single time and about 38% taken by the ten largest. The chain is built from TRBV27 and TRBJ2-6, with D perhaps matching TRBD1 (5 bases). The sequencing sample was made of blood. This receptor was identified in an older man in good health. CDR3 protein: CASSRSGASVLTF. In DNA form, the CDR3 reads TGTGCCAGCAGTCGGTCTGGGGCCAGCGTCCTGACTTTC.